The sequence of this T cell receptor beta chain was determined in a study of shared clonotypes between healthy human individuals. Germline V lookup: CDR1 SEHNR, CDR2 FQNEAQ (reference sequence). The CDR3 covers 13 residues. V gave up 5 bases and J gave up 3 bases, with 10 bases separating them. General observations from the study: The low donor count limited represented genetic and exposure-history diversity.

Assay used: immunoSEQ multiplex PCR; TCRdb lists only in-frame clones, some missing. The table shows roughly 2 million clones, with about 94% occurring only once. As for this clone: Its antigen remains unknown. The same CDR3 is also encoded by other DNA sequences in this sample.

V is TRBV7-9 and J is TRBJ1-1; D uncertain. The sequenced material came from naive CD4+ T cells sorted from blood. Subset defined: CD45RA+ positively selected. The sequence was obtained from a man in his late teens or twenties in good health. CDR3 region: CASSPSGDTEAFF. The CDR3 DNA follows: TGTGCCAGCAGCCCGAGTGGGGACACTGAAGCTTTCTTT.